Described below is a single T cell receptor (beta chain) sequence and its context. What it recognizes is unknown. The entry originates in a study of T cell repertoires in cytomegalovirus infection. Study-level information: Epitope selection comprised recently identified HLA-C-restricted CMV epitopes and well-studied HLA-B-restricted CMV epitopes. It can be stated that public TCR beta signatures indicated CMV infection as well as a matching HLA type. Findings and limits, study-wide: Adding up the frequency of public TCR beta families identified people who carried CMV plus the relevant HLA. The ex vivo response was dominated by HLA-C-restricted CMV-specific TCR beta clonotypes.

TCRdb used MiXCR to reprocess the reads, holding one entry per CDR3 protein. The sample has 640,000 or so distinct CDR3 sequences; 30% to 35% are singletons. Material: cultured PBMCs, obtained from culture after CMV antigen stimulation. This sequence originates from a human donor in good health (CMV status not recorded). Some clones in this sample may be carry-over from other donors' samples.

CDR3 nucleotide sequence: TGTGCCAGTAGCACGAGGGACTCTGGAAACACCATATATTTT. It yields the protein CASSTRDSGNTIYF. This chain joins TRBV11-1 and TRBJ1-3; D remains ambiguous. CDR1 is SGHAT, CDR2 FQDESV, per germline (reference sequence). Trimming shortened V by 9 bases and J by 0 bases, and 12 bases separated the two germline ends. This CDR3 spans 14 amino acids.